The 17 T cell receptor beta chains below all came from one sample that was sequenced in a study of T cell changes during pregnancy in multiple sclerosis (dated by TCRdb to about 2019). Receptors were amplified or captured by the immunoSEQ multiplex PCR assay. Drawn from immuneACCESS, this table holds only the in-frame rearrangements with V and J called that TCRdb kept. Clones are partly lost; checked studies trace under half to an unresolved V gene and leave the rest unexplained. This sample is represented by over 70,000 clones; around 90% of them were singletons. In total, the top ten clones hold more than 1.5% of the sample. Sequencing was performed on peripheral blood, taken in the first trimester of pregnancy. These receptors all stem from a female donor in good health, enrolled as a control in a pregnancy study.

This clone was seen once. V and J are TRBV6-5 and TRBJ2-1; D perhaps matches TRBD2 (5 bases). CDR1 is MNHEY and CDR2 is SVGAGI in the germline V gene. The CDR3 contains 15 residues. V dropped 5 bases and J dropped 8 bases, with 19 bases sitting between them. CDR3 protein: CASSPTGSNGYEQFF. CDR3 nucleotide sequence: TGTGCCAGCAGTCCCACGGGGAGTAATGGGTATGAGCAGTTCTTC.

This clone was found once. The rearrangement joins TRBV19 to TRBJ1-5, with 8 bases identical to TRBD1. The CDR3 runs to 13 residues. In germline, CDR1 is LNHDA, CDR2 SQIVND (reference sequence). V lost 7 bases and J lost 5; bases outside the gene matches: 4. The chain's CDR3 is CASNLQGDQPQHF. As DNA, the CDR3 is TGTGCCAGTAACTTACAGGGGGATCAGCCCCAGCATTTT.

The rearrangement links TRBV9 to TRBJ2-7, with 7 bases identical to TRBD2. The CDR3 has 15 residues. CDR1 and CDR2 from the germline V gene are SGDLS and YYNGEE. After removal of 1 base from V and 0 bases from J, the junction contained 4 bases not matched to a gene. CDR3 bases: TGTGCCAGCAGCGTATCTAGCGGCGCCTCCTACGAGCAGTACTTC. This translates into CASSVSSGASYEQYF.

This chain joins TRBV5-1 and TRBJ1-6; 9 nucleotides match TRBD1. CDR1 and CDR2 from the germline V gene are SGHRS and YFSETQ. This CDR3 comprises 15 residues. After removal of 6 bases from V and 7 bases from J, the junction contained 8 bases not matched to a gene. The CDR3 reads CASMPGQGQNSPLHF. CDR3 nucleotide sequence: TGCGCCAGCATGCCGGGACAGGGACAGAATTCACCCCTCCACTTT.

CDR3 nucleotide sequence: TGTGCCAGCAGCCAATTAGACAGGGGGAGTGATGGCTACACCTTC. Translating it yields CASSQLDRGSDGYTF. This chain links TRBV14 with TRBJ1-2; 9 bases are shared with TRBD1. J was trimmed by 6 bases and V by 2 bases; bases with no gene match: 7. From germline, CDR1 is SGHDN and CDR2 FVKESK. The CDR3 covers 15 residues.

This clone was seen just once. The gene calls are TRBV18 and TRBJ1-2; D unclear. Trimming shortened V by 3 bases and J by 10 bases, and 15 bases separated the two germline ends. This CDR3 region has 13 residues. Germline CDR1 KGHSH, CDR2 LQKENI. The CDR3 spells CASSPREPSDYTF. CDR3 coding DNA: TGTGCCAGCTCACCCCGGGAGCCGTCGGACTACACCTTC.

The CDR3 reads CASRRVDRNEQFF. The DNA for the CDR3 is TGTGCCAGCAGGAGGGTGGACCGAAATGAGCAGTTCTTC. V is TRBV28 and J is TRBJ2-1; D possibly corresponds to TRBD2 (5 bases). Trimming shortened V by 6 bases and J by 7 bases, and 13 bases separated the two germline ends. Germline V gives CDR1 MDHEN, CDR2 SYDVKM. The CDR3 runs to 13 residues. Variable domain in full (rest from reference TRBV28 and TRBJ2-1): DVKVTQSSRYLVKRTGEKVFLECVQDMDHENMFWYRQDPGLGLRLIYFSYDVKMKEKGDIPEGYSVSREKKERFSLILESASTNQTSMYLCASRRVDRNEQFFGPGTRLTVL.

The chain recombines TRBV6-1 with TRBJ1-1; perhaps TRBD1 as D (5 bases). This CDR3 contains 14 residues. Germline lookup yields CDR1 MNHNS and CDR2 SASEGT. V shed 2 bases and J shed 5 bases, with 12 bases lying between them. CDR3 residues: CASSERQGGTEAFF. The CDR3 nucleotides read TGTGCCAGCAGTGAAAGGCAGGGAGGTACTGAAGCTTTCTTT.

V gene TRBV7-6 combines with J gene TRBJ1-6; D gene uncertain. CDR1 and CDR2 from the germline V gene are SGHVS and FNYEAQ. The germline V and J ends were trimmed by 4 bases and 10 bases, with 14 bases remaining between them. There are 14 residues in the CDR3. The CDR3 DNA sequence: TGTGCCAGCAGCTCCCAGGAGGGATCATCACCCCTCCACTTT. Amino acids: CASSSQEGSSPLHF.

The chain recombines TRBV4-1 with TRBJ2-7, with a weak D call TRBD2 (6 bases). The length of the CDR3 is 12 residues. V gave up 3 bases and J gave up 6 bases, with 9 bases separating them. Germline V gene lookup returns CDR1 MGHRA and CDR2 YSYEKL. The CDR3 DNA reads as TGCGCCAGCAGCCAGGCCGGGAGCGAGCAGTACTTC. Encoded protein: CASSQAGSEQYF.

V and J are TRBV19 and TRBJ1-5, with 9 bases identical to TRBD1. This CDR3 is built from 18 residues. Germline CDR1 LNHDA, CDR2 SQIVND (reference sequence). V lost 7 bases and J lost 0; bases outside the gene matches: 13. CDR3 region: CASTLRDRVKYSNQPQHF. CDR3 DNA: TGTGCCAGTACCCTAAGGGACAGGGTCAAATATAGCAATCAGCCCCAGCATTTT. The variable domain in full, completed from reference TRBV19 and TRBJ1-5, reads DGGITQSPKYLFRKEGQNVTLSCEQNLNHDAMYWYRQDPGQGLRLIYYSQIVNDFQKGDIAEGYSVSREKKESFPLTVTSAQKNPTAFYLCASTLRDRVKYSNQPQHFGDGTRLSIL.

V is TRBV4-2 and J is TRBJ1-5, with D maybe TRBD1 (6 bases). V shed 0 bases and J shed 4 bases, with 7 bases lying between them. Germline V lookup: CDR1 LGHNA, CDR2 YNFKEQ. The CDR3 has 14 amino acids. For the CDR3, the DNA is TGTGCCAGCAGCCAAGATGACAGGAATCAGCCCCAGCATTTT. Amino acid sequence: CASSQDDRNQPQHF.

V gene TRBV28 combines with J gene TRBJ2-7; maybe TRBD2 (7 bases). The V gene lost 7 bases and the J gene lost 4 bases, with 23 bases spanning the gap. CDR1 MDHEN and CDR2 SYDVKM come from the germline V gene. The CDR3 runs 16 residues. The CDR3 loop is CASTWGGPGGLYEQYF. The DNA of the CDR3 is TGTGCCAGCACCTGGGGGGGGCCCGGTGGTCTTTACGAGCAGTACTTC.

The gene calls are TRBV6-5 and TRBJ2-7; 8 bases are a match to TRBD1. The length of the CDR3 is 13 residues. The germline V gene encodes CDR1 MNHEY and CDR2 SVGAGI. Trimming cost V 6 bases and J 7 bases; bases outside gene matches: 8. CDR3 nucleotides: TGTGCCAGCAGATCGACAGGGGCTCGTGAGCAGTACTTC. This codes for CASRSTGAREQYF.

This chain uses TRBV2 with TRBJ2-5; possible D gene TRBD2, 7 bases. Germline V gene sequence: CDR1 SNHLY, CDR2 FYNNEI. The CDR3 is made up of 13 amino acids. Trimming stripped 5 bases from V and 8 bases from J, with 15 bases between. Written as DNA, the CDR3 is TGTGCCAGCAGTTACAGGGAGGGTGGCACCCAGTACTTC. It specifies CASSYREGGTQYF. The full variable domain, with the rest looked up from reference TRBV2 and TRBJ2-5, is EPEVTQTPSHQVTQMGQEVILRCVPISNHLYFYWYRQILGQKVEFLVSFYNNEISEKSEIFDDQFSVERPDGSNFTLKIRSTKLEDSAMYFCASSYREGGTQYFGPGTRLLVL.

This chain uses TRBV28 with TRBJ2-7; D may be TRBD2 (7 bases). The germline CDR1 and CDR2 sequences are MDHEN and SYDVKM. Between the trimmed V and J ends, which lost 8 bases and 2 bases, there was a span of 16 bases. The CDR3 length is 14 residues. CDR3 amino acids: CASGGGEVAYEQYF. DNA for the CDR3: TGTGCCAGCGGAGGGGGGGAGGTAGCCTACGAGCAGTACTTC.

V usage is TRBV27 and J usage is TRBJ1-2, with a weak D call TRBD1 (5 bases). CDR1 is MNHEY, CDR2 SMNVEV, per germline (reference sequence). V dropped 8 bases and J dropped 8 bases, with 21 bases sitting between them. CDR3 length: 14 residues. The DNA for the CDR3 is TGTGCCAGCGGACTAAGGGGAGGGACTTTCGGCTACACCTTC. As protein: CASGLRGGTFGYTF.